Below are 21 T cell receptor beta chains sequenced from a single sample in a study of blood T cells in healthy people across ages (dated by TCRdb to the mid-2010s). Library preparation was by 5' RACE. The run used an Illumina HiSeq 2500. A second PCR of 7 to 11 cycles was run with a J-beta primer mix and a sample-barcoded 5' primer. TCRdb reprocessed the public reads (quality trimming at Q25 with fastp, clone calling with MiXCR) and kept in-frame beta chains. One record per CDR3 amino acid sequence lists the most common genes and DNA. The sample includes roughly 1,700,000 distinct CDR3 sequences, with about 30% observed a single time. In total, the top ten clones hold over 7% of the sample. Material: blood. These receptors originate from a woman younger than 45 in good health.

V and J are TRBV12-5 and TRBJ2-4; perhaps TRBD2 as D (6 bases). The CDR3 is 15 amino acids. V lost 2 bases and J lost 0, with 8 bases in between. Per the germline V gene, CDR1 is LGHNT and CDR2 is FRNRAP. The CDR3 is CASGLSGVAKNIQYF. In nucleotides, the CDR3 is TGTGCTAGTGGTTTGTCGGGAGTAGCCAAAAACATTCAGTACTTC.

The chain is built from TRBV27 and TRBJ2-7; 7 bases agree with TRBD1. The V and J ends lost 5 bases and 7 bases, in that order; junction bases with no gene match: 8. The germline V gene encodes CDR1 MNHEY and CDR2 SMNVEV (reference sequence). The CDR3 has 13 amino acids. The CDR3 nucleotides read TGTGCCAGCAGTCTTACAGGGGTCGAAGAGCAGTACTTC. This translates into CASSLTGVEEQYF.

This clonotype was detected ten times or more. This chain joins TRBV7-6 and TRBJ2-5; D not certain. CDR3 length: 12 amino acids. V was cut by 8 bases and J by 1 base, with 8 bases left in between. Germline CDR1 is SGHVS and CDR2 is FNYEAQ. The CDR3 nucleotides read TGTGCCAGCTGCCCTCCCCAAGAGACCCAGTACTTC. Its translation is CASCPPQETQYF.

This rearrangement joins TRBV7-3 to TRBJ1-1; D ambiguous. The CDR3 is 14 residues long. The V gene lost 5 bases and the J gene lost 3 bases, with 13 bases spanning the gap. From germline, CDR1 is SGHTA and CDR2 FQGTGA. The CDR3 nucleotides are TGTGCCAGCAGCCAAGACCCTGCGGACACTGAAGCTTTCTTT. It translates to CASSQDPADTEAFF.

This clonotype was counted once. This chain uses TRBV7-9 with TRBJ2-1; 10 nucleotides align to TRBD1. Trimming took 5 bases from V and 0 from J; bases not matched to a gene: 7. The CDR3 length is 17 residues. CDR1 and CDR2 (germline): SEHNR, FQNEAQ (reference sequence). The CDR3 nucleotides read TGTGCCAGCAGCCTCAGACAGGGGGCCAGCTCCTACAATGAGCAGTTCTTC. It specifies CASSLRQGASSYNEQFF.

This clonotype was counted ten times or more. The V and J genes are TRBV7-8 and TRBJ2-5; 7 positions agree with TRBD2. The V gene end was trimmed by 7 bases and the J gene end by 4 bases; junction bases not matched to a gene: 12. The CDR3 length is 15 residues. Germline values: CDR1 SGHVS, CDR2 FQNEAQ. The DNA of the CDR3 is TGTGCCAGCACCGCCCGCGGGAGAACGACAGAGACCCAGTACTTC. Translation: CASTARGRTTETQYF.

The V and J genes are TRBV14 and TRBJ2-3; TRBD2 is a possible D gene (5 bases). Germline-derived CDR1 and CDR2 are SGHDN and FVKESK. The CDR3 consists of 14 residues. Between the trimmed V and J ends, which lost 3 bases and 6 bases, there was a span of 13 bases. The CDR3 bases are TGTGCCAGCAGCCACCTGGGGAGAACGGATACGCAGTATTTT. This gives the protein CASSHLGRTDTQYF. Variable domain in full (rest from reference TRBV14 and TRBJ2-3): EAGVTQFPSHSVIEKGQTVTLRCDPISGHDNLYWYRRVMGKEIKFLLHFVKESKQDESGMPNNRFLAERTGGTYSTLKVQPAELEDSGVYFCASSHLGRTDTQYFGPGTRLTVL.

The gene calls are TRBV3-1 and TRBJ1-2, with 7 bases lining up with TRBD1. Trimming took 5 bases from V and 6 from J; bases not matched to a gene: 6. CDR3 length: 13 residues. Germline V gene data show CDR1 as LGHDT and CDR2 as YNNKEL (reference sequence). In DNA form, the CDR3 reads TGTGCCAGCAGCAGAGGGACAGTCGATGGCTACACCTTC. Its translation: CASSRGTVDGYTF.

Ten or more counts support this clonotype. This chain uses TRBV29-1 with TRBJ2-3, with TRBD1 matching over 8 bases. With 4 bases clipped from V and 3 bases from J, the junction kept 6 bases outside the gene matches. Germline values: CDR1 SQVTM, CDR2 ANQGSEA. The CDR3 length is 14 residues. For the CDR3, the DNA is TGCAGCGTTGCGGACAGGGACCGGACAGATACGCAGTATTTT. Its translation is CSVADRDRTDTQYF.

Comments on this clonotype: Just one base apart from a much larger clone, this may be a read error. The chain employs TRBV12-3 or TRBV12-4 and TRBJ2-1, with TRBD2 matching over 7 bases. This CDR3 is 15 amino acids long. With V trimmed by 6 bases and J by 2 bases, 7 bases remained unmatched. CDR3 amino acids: CASRSGGGAYNEQFF. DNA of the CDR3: TGTGCCAGCAGATCTGGCGGGGGAGCCTACAATGAGCAGTTCTTC.

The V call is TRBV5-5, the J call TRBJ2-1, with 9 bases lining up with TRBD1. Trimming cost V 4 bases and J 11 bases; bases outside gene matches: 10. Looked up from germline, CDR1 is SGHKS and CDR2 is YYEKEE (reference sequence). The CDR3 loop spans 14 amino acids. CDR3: CASSTGGGSTKQFF. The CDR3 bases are TGTGCCAGCAGCACAGGGGGCGGGAGCACTAAGCAGTTCTTC. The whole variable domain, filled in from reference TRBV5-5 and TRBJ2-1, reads DAGVTQSPTHLIKTRGQQVTLRCSPISGHKSVSWYQQVLGQGPQFIFQYYEKEERGRGNFPDRFSARQFPNYSSELNVNALLLGDSALYLCASSTGGGSTKQFFGPGTRLTVL.

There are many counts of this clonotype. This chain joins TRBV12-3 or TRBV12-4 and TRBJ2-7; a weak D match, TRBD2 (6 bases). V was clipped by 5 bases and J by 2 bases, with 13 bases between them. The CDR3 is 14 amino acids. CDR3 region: CASSPRDSAYEQYF. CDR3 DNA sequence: TGTGCCAGCAGTCCGCGGGACTCGGCCTACGAGCAGTACTTC.

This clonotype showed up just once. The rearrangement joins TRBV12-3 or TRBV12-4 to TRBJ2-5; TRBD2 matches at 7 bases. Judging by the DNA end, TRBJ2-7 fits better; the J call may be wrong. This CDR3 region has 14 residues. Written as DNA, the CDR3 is TGTGCCAGCAGCGGGACTAATTTCGTGGGCGAGCAGTACTTC. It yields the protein CASSGTNFVGEQYF.

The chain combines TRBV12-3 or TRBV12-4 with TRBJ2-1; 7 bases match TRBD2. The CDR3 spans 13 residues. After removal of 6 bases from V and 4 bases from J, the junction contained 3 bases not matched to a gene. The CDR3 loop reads CASRSGIYNEQFF. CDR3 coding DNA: TGTGCCAGCAGGAGCGGGATATACAATGAGCAGTTCTTC.

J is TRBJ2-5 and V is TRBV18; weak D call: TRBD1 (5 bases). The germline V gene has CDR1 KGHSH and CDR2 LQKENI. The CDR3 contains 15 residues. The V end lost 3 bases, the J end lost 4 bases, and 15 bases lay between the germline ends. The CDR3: CASSPSTGPPETQYF. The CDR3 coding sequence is TGTGCCAGCTCACCGTCTACAGGCCCCCCAGAGACCCAGTACTTC. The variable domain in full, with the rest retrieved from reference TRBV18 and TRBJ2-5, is NAGVMQNPRHLVRRRGQEARLRCSPMKGHSHVYWYRQLPEEGLKFMVYLQKENIIDESGMPKERFSAEFPKEGPSILRIQQVVRGDSAAYFCASSPSTGPPETQYFGPGTRLLVL.

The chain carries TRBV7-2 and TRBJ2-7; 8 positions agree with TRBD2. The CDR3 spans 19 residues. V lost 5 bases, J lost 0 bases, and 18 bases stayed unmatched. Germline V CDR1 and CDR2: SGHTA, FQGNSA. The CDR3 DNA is TGTGCCAGCAGCCCCCGGGGGGGAAGCGGGAGCGGCTACTCCTACGAGCAGTACTTC. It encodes CASSPRGGSGSGYSYEQYF.

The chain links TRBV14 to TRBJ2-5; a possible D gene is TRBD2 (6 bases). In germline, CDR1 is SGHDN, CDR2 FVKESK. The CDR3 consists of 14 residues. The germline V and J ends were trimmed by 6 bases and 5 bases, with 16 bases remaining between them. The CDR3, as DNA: TGTGCCAGCAGTCAGGGACTCCGACGGGAGACCCAGTACTTC. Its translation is CASSQGLRRETQYF.

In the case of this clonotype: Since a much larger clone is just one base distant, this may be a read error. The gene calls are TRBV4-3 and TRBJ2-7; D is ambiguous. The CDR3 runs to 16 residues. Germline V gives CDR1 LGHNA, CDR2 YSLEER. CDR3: CASSQDLVARSYERYF. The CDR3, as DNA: TGCGCCAGCAGCCAAGATCTCGTGGCTAGGAGTTACGAGCGGTACTTC.

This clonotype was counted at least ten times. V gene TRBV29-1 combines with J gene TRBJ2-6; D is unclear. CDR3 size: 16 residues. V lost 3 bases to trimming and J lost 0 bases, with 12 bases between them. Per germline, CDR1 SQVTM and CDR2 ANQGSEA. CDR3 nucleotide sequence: TGCAGCGTTGAGCAGGTCCCAAGCTCTGGGGCCAACGTCCTGACTTTC. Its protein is CSVEQVPSSGANVLTF.

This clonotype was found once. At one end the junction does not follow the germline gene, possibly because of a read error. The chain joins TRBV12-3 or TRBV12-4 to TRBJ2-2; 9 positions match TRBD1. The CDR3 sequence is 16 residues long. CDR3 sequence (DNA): TGTGCCAGCAGTTTCACCGGGACAGGGAACCCCGGGGAGCTGTTTTTT. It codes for CASSFTGTGNPGELFF.

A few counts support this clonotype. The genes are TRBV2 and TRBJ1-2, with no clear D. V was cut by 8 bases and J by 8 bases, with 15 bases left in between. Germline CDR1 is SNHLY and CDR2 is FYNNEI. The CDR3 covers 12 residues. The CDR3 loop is CASQTGAGGYTF. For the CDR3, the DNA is TGTGCCAGCCAGACCGGAGCGGGAGGCTACACCTTC. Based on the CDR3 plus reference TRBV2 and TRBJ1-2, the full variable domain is EPEVTQTPSHQVTQMGQEVILRCVPISNHLYFYWYRQILGQKVEFLVSFYNNEISEKSEIFDDQFSVERPDGSNFTLKIRSTKLEDSAMYFCASQTGAGGYTFGSGTRLTVV.